In its sample, the clone carrying this T cell receptor beta chain was seen once. Clones were sequenced by immunoSEQ multiplex PCR, and TCRdb holds only the in-frame ones, with some missing. Of 550,000 to 800,000 clones detected, around 74% appear once; the ten largest clones hold about 1.7%. These data belong to a study of shared clonotypes between healthy human individuals. This receptor was taken from a woman aged 30 to 39 in good health. What was sequenced was memory CD4+ T cells sorted from blood. Subset indicated: CD45RA-negative fraction.

The CDR3 DNA sequence: TGTGCCATCAGTGAGTCGACCAGGTCTCACTCCGGGGAGCTGTTTTTT. Its translation: CAISESTRSHSGELFF. The rearrangement joins TRBV10-3 to TRBJ2-2; D gene unclear. V lost 0 bases to trimming and J lost 6 bases, with 14 bases between them. This CDR3 is 16 amino acids long. The germline V gene has CDR1 ENHRY and CDR2 SYGVKD.